This T cell receptor (beta chain) was captured in a study of CD8+CD57+ T cells in acquired aplastic anemia. Broader study findings: For CD8+ Simpson's diversity, patients and controls showed no significant difference. Researchers report that about 29 CD8+ CDR3 sequences appeared in both patients and controls.

Note on this clonotype: The antigen remains unidentified.

Before being chosen for sequencing, patients had shown CD8+CD57+ cell expansion by flow cytometry. Every patient was diagnosed with severe acquired aplastic anemia. The template used for profiling TCR beta VDJ and CDR3 was genomic DNA. One entry per CDR3 protein, called by TCRdb with MiXCR from the reads. The sample consists of under 150,000 distinct CDR3 sequences, approximately 41% of them appearing once. Specimen: sorted CD4+, CD8+, or CD8+CD57+ T cells (not recorded which) from PBMCs. This sequence was found in a human donor with aplastic anemia.

CDR3 nucleotide sequence: TGTGCCACCAGCAGAGATCGGGCTACTGGGAATGAGCAGTTCTTC. Protein sequence: CATSRDRATGNEQFF. The chain links TRBV15 to TRBJ2-1, with D hard to call. Germline lookup yields CDR1 LNHNV and CDR2 YYDKDF (reference sequence). The CDR3 is 15 residues long. V was clipped by 0 bases and J by 7 bases, with 13 bases between them.